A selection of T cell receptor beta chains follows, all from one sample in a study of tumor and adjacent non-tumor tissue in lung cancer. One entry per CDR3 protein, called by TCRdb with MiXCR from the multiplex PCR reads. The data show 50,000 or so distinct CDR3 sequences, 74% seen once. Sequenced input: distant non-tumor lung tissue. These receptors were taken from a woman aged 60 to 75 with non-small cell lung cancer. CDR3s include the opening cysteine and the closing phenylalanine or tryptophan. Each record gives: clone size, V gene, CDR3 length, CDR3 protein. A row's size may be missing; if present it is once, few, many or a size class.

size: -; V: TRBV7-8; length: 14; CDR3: CVSSSTAASMEQYF
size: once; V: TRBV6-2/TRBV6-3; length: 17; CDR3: CASRRPHVGGLNTRAFF
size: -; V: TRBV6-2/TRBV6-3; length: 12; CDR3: CTNSYAGNEQFF
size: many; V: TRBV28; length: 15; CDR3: CASSLGTLDTGELFF
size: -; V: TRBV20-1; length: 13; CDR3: CSGGQGGTGELFF
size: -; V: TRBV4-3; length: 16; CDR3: CASSQYSTDSLYGYTF
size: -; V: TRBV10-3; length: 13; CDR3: CAINNPGQEKLFF
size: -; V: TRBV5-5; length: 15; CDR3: CASSPQPQGMETQYF
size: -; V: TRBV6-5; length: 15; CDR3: CASRKIQGAGQPQHF
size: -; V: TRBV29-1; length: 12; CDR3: CSVGGGINKQYF
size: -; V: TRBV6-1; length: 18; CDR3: CANSAGRVRGRRGNTIYF
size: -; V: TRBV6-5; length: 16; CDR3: CASSPIAGKNTGELSF
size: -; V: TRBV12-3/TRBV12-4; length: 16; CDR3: CANTLFKWESYNEQCF
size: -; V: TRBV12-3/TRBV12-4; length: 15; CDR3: CASSFQLSSIQPQHF
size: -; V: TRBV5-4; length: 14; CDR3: CASSSWAGEETQYF
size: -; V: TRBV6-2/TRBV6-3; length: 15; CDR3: CVSAPSGKEWREQCF
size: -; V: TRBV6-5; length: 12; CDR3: CANPGTCSSLHF
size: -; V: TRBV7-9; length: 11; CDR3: CASSLRGKALF
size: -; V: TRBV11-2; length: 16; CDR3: CASNSICGRITNEQFF
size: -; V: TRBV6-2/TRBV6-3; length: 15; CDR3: CASSPGLADQESQYF
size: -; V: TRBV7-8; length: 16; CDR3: CASSLIWFSGGSEQFF
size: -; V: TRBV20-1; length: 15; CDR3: CSARRMGTVNTETFF
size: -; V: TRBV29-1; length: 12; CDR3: CGVEELGETLYF
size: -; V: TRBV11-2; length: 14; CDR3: CVSGFSATNERLFF
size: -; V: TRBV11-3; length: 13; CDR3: CASKRDSGDTQYF